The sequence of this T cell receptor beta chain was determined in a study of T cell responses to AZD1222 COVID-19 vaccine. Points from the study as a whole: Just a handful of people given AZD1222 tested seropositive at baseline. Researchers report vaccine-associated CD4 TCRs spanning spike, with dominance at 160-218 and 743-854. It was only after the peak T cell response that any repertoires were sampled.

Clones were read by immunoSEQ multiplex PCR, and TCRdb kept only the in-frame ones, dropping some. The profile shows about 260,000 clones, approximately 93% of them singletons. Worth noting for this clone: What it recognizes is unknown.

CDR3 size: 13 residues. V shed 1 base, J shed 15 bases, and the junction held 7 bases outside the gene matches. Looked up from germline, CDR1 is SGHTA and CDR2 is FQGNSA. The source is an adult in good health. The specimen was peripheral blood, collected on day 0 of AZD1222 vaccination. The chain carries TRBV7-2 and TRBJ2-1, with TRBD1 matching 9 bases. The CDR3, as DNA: TGTGCCAGCAGCTTAGACACCGGGACAGGGTGGTTCTTC. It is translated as CASSLDTGTGWFF.